This is a list of T cell receptor beta chains from one sample in a study of T cell responses to AZD1222 COVID-19 vaccine. Some clones are missing from TCRdb's copy, which holds only in-frame ones; the method was immunoSEQ multiplex PCR. The sample gives 130,000 or so clones, around 90% of which show up once; roughly 5.2% is in the top ten. The sequencing used peripheral blood, collected 28 days after the second AZD1222 dose. These receptors were obtained from an adult who received the AZD1222 COVID-19 vaccine. Each CDR3 is given with its conserved first and last residue. A D gene is named only where the DNA matches it firmly. Rows may omit the clone size; those that give it use once, few, many or a size class.

clone_size: .; v_call: TRBV4-1; d_call: .; j_call: TRBJ1-5; cdr3_nt: TGCGCCAGCAGCCCGGTGGGACTGGGCAATCAGCCCCAGCATTTT; cdr3_aa: CASSPVGLGNQPQHF
clone_size: .; v_call: TRBV7-9; d_call: .; j_call: TRBJ2-7; cdr3_nt: TGTGCCAGCAGCTTCGGCGTCAGCGGAATATACGAGCAGTACTTC; cdr3_aa: CASSFGVSGIYEQYF
clone_size: .; v_call: TRBV27; d_call: TRBD2; j_call: TRBJ2-1; cdr3_nt: TGTGCCAGCAGTTCAACTAGCGGGAGTATTGAGCAGTTCTTC; cdr3_aa: CASSSTSGSIEQFF
clone_size: .; v_call: TRBV4-3; d_call: TRBD1; j_call: TRBJ1-2; cdr3_nt: TGCGCCAGCAGCCAGGGACAGGCGACAGTGGGGTATGGCTACACCTTC; cdr3_aa: CASSQGQATVGYGYTF
clone_size: .; v_call: TRBV4-1; d_call: .; j_call: TRBJ1-5; cdr3_nt: TGCGCCAGCAGCCAAACGACAGACAATCAGCCCCAGCATTTT; cdr3_aa: CASSQTTDNQPQHF
clone_size: .; v_call: TRBV6-5; d_call: .; j_call: TRBJ1-5; cdr3_nt: TGTGCCAGCAGGATGGGCGGTCGGGGCAATCAGCCCCAGCATTTT; cdr3_aa: CASRMGGRGNQPQHF
clone_size: .; v_call: TRBV3-1/TRBV3-2; d_call: .; j_call: TRBJ1-1; cdr3_nt: TGTGCCAGCAGCCAGGAGAACACTGAAGCTTTCTTT; cdr3_aa: CASSQENTEAFF
clone_size: .; v_call: TRBV19; d_call: .; j_call: TRBJ1-3; cdr3_nt: TGTGCCAGTTGGCGAGAAGGAAACACCATATATTTT; cdr3_aa: CASWREGNTIYF
clone_size: .; v_call: TRBV30; d_call: .; j_call: TRBJ2-7; cdr3_nt: TGTGCCTGGAGGTATACTAGTTTCGAGCAGTACTTC; cdr3_aa: CAWRYTSFEQYF
clone_size: once; v_call: TRBV6-2/TRBV6-3; d_call: .; j_call: TRBJ1-5; cdr3_nt: TGTGCCAGCAGTTATACAGGGCATCAGCCCCAGCATTTT; cdr3_aa: CASSYTGHQPQHF
clone_size: .; v_call: TRBV29-1; d_call: .; j_call: TRBJ2-1; cdr3_nt: TGCAGCGTTGAGGGATGGAAGGAGGATGAGCAGTTCTTC; cdr3_aa: CSVEGWKEDEQFF